This T cell receptor beta chain was captured in a study of blood T cells in healthy people across ages. Alongside a J-beta primer mix, a sample-barcoded 5' primer served in a second PCR lasting roughly 6 to 11 cycles. TCRdb reanalysed the 5' RACE reads using MiXCR and keeps one entry per CDR3 protein. This table holds about 280,000 distinct CDR3 sequences, 25% to 30% found once. The CDR3 spans 16 residues. Germline assignment: CDR1 ENHRY and CDR2 SYGVKD. This clonotype was seen a few times. The rearrangement links TRBV10-3 to TRBJ2-1; 14 nucleotides line up with TRBD2. The J call may be wrong; the DNA end is better matched by TRBJ2-7. The source material was blood. The TCR originated in a woman in her 70s in good health. CDR3 sequence reads: CAISDGTSGSRYEQYF. The CDR3 DNA is TGTGCCATCAGTGACGGGACTAGCGGGAGTAGGTACGAGCAGTACTTC.